The 9 T cell receptor beta chains given below trace back to one sample, sequenced in a study of immune evolution from preneoplasia to lung adenocarcinoma. Profiled with immunoSEQ multiplex PCR; TCRdb holds only in-frame clones, not every one. The data hold some 4,000 clones, with more than 80% observed a single time. The specimen sequenced was FFPE minimally invasive lung adenocarcinoma tissue. All receptors derive from a donor of 70 years or more with lung adenocarcinoma.

This chain links TRBV11-3 with TRBJ2-2; D not resolved. CDR3 size: 16 residues. V dropped 1 base and J dropped 1 base, with 10 bases sitting between them. Germline V lookup: CDR1 SGHNT, CDR2 YENEEA. In nucleotides, the CDR3 is TGTGCCAGCAGCTTAGGAGGAATGGGGAACACCGGGGAGCTGTTTTTT. This gives the protein CASSLGGMGNTGELFF.

The chain links TRBV27 to TRBJ2-7, with 7 positions matching TRBD1. CDR3 size: 14 residues. The germline V gene has CDR1 MNHEY and CDR2 SMNVEV (reference sequence). The V and J ends lost 5 bases and 5 bases, in that order; junction bases with no gene match: 9. The DNA of the CDR3 is TGTGCCAGCAGTCCCACCTCCGACAGGGACGAGCAGTACTTC. Its translation: CASSPTSDRDEQYF.

This rearrangement joins TRBV27 to TRBJ2-7, with D possibly matching TRBD2 (8 bases). Germline CDR1 reads MNHEY; CDR2 reads SMNVEV (reference sequence). This CDR3 has 19 residues. With 4 bases removed from V and 0 bases from J, the gap between germline ends came to 25 bases. The CDR3 nucleotides are TGTGCCAGCAGTTCTATGGACAGGAGGACGAGCGGGGGCTCCTACGAGCAGTACTTC. Translation: CASSSMDRRTSGGSYEQYF.

The chain links TRBV6-1 to TRBJ1-3; D is unresolved. This CDR3 is built from 15 residues. V was trimmed by 1 base and J by 0 bases, leaving 7 bases between them. Germline CDR1 is MNHNS and CDR2 is SASEGT. The CDR3 DNA is TGTGCCAGCAGTGAAGACAGTTACTCTGGAAACACCATATATTTT. As protein: CASSEDSYSGNTIYF.

The chain has TRBV5-1 and TRBJ1-1; a weak D match, TRBD1 (5 bases). Trimming removed 3 bases at V and 4 bases at J, with 10 bases between. This CDR3 is 13 amino acids long. Germline CDR1 SGHRS, CDR2 YFSETQ. CDR3 sequence (DNA): TGCGCCAGCAGCTGGAATGGGGGCACTGAAGCTTTCTTT. This translates into CASSWNGGTEAFF.

The gene calls are TRBV6-5 and TRBJ1-1; D gene ambiguous. Trimming took 6 bases from V and 10 from J, leaving 24 bases between them. The germline V gene encodes CDR1 MNHEY and CDR2 SVGAGI. The CDR3 runs 15 residues. The CDR3 DNA follows: TGTGCCAGCAGAGGTGGAATAGGCCTACTCCGCGGAGCTTTCTTT. Protein: CASRGGIGLLRGAFF.

The chain recombines TRBV21-1 with TRBJ1-2; no DNA check was done on the table's D call, TRBD1. TRBV21-1 counts as a pseudogene. The CDR3 is made up of 14 amino acids. The CDR3 spells CASSYDRANYGYTF. The DNA for the CDR3 is TGTGCCAGCAGTTACGACAGAGCTAACTATGGCTACACCTTC.

This chain joins TRBV5-1 and TRBJ2-7; the match to TRBD1 covers 10 bases. After removal of 4 bases from V and 6 bases from J, the junction contained 10 bases not matched to a gene. Germline V CDR1 and CDR2: SGHRS, YFSETQ. This CDR3 has 15 residues. The CDR3 DNA follows: TGCGCCAGCAGCGTGAGGACAGGGGGGCCCTCCGAGCAGTACTTC. It specifies CASSVRTGGPSEQYF.

The chain is built from TRBV30 and TRBJ2-7; D remains ambiguous. Trimming took 3 bases from V and 4 from J, leaving 16 bases between them. CDR1 is GTSNPN, CDR2 SVGIG, per germline (reference sequence). This CDR3 region has 14 residues. CDR3 sequence: CAWRESWRSYEQYF. DNA of the CDR3: TGTGCCTGGAGAGAATCGTGGAGATCTTACGAGCAGTACTTC.